What follows are 19 T cell receptor beta chains derived from one specimen sequenced in a study of blood T cell repertoires in COVID-19. Clones were sequenced by immunoSEQ multiplex PCR, and TCRdb holds only the in-frame ones, with some missing. The sample has 210,000 or so clones; 80% to 90% are singletons. Sequenced input: PBMCs or T cells enriched from blood (not recorded which). These receptor sequences come from a woman aged 30 to 39 who had been exposed to COVID-19.

This chain joins TRBV6-5 and TRBJ1-1, with D possibly matching TRBD1 (5 bases). Looked up from germline, CDR1 is MNHEY and CDR2 is SVGAGI. The V end lost 2 bases, the J end lost 6 bases, and 13 bases lay between the germline ends. The length of the CDR3 is 14 residues. Here the CDR3 reads CASSYNGASAEAFF. For the CDR3, the DNA is TGTGCCAGCAGTTACAATGGGGCGTCGGCTGAAGCTTTCTTT.

The rearrangement joins TRBV21-1 to TRBJ2-7; TRBD1, the table's D call, lacks a check against the DNA. TRBV21-1 is shown as a pseudogene. The CDR3 spans 19 residues. The chain's CDR3 is CASSNLLFLAGTGQSEQYF. The CDR3 bases are TGTGCCAGCAGCAATCTTTTATTTCTCGCCGGGACAGGGCAATCAGAGCAGTACTTC.

V is TRBV11-2 and J is TRBJ1-6; 8 bases align to TRBD1. From germline, CDR1 is SGHAT and CDR2 FQNNGV. J gave up 7 bases and V 3 bases, and 11 bases lay outside the gene matches. This CDR3 is 17 amino acids long. In nucleotides, the CDR3 is TGTGCCAGCAGCTTCAAAGCCGGGACAGGAGGGAATTCACCCCTCCACTTT. Amino acid sequence: CASSFKAGTGGNSPLHF.

This chain uses TRBV6-5 with TRBJ2-3; 7 bases match TRBD2. The CDR3 covers 16 residues. The J segment lost 3 bases and the V segment lost 4 bases, leaving 10 bases of the junction unmatched. Germline V lookup: CDR1 MNHEY, CDR2 SVGAGI. In nucleotides, the CDR3 is TGTGCCAGCAGTTTGGTGGGCGGGAGCCGGACAGATACGCAGTATTTT. This sequence encodes CASSLVGGSRTDTQYF.

V usage is TRBV5-3 and J usage is TRBJ2-1; 7 bases map to TRBD2. TRBV5-3 is designated an ORF whose function remains uncertain. The CDR3 totals 14 residues. V was pared by 4 bases and J by 6 bases, with 7 bases of the junction left unmatched. This CDR3 is CARSLRLAVNEQFF. CDR3 coding DNA: TGTGCCAGAAGCCTTCGACTAGCAGTCAATGAGCAGTTCTTC.

CDR3 in amino acids: CASSLRQGNQPQHF. CDR3 coding DNA: TGTGCCAGTAGTCTCCGACAGGGTAATCAGCCCCAGCATTTT. The rearrangement uses TRBV19 and TRBJ1-5, with 7 bases aligning to TRBD1. The trim removed 5 bases at V and 4 bases at J, leaving 5 bases unmatched. This CDR3 comprises 14 residues. Germline CDR1 reads LNHDA; CDR2 reads SQIVND (reference sequence).

The chain recombines TRBV30 with TRBJ2-3, with D perhaps matching TRBD2 (6 bases). Trimming left V 4 bases short and J 3 bases short, with 11 bases between. The length of the CDR3 is 13 residues. Germline lookup yields CDR1 GTSNPN and CDR2 SVGIG (reference sequence). Here the CDR3 DNA reads TGTGCCTGGACGGCGGGAAATACAGATACGCAGTATTTT. It encodes CAWTAGNTDTQYF. The whole variable domain, filled in from reference TRBV30 and TRBJ2-3, reads SQTIHQWPATLVQPVGSPLSLECTVEGTSNPNLYWYRQAAGRGLQLLFYSVGIGQISSEVPQNLSASRPQDRQFILSSKKLLLSDSGFYLCAWTAGNTDTQYFGPGTRLTVL.

This clone was detected only once. This sequence joins TRBV27 and TRBJ1-2, with 7 bases identical to TRBD1. Unmatched junction bases numbered 4, after V lost 5 bases and J lost 4 bases. Germline lookup yields CDR1 MNHEY and CDR2 SMNVEV (reference sequence). The CDR3 loop spans 13 amino acids. The CDR3 bases are TGTGCCAGCAGTAGACAGGGAGGCTATGGCTACACCTTC. The encoded protein is CASSRQGGYGYTF.

V and J are TRBV10-3 and TRBJ2-3; 8 nucleotides match TRBD2. This CDR3 has 16 amino acids. The germline gives CDR1 ENHRY, CDR2 SYGVKD. Trimming took 4 bases from V and 6 from J; bases not matched to a gene: 12. CDR3 bases: TGTGCCATCAGTGGGGGACCGGGAGGGGCCTCGGATACGCAGTATTTT. Its translation: CAISGGPGGASDTQYF.

The chain recombines TRBV11-2 with TRBJ2-1; 9 bases align to TRBD1. Germline CDR1 reads SGHAT; CDR2 reads FQNNGV. The trim removed 5 bases at V and 10 bases at J, leaving 12 bases unmatched. The CDR3 totals 15 residues. In DNA, the CDR3 is TGTGCCAGCAGCCTCCCCGGGACAGGGTTGGGAGAGCAGTTCTTC. Translated, it gives CASSLPGTGLGEQFF.

This chain's CDR3 is CASSLLSGRRNEQFF. CDR3 DNA: TGTGCCAGCAGCTTACTTAGCGGGAGGAGGAATGAGCAGTTCTTC. This rearrangement joins TRBV7-3 to TRBJ2-1, with 10 bases that match TRBD2. Losses at the gene ends were 2 bases for V and 7 bases for J; bases not matched to a gene: 5. Germline V gives CDR1 SGHTA, CDR2 FQGTGA. The CDR3 has 15 residues.

The chain links TRBV10-2 to TRBJ1-5; perhaps TRBD1 as D (6 bases). Germline V CDR1 and CDR2: WSHSY, SAAADI. The V end lost 6 bases, the J end lost 4 bases, and 16 bases lay between the germline ends. The CDR3 is made up of 15 amino acids. The DNA of the CDR3 is TGCGCCAGCAGGCCGGACAGCGGTGGGAATCAGCCCCAGCATTTT. Translation: CASRPDSGGNQPQHF.

The chain carries TRBV2 and TRBJ1-2; no firm D call. V was clipped by 2 bases and J by 7 bases, with 11 bases between them. The V gene's germline CDR1 is SNHLY and CDR2 FYNNEI. The CDR3 has 13 amino acids. CDR3 sequence: CASSESGWVGYTF. The CDR3 nucleotides read TGTGCCAGCAGTGAATCGGGGTGGGTTGGCTACACCTTC.

V usage is TRBV9 and J usage is TRBJ2-7, with 15 bases aligning to TRBD2. Germline CDR1 and CDR2: SGDLS and YYNGEE. V was pared by 0 bases and J by 1 base, with 8 bases of the junction left unmatched. The CDR3 spans 19 residues. The CDR3 coding sequence is TGTGCCAGCAGCGTAGGTCCGGGACTAGCGGGAGGTATATCCTACGAGCAGTACTTC. It codes for CASSVGPGLAGGISYEQYF.

This clone was counted a few times. V is TRBV5-4 and J is TRBJ2-7; 10 positions agree with TRBD1. The CDR3 is made up of 15 amino acids. CDR1 is SGHNT, CDR2 YYREEE, per germline (reference sequence). The J segment lost 4 bases and the V segment lost 4 bases, leaving 8 bases of the junction unmatched. For the CDR3, the DNA is TGTGCCAGCAGCCAGGGACAGGGGATATCATACGAGCAGTACTTC. Protein sequence: CASSQGQGISYEQYF.

V and J are TRBV19 and TRBJ2-3; TRBD1 matches at 9 bases. V shed 4 bases and J 2 bases; nucleotides not matched to a gene: 4. CDR1 LNHDA and CDR2 SQIVND come from the germline V gene (reference sequence). The CDR3 is 15 amino acids. The CDR3, as DNA: TGTGCCAGTAGTACCGGACAGGGGATCACAGATACGCAGTATTTT. Protein product: CASSTGQGITDTQYF.

The rearrangement uses TRBV5-4 and TRBJ2-2; 9 bases are a match to TRBD1. Trimming took 4 bases from V and 7 from J; bases not matched to a gene: 11. Germline CDR1 and CDR2: SGHNT and YYREEE (reference sequence). This CDR3 spans 16 amino acids. CDR3 bases: TGTGCCAGCAGCACAGGGGGCCTCCGGAGGGGCGGGGAGCTGTTTTTT. Its protein is CASSTGGLRRGGELFF.

This clone was observed a few times. The chain recombines TRBV5-4 with TRBJ2-2, with D possibly matching TRBD2 (5 bases). With 7 bases removed from V and 2 bases from J, the gap between germline ends came to 12 bases. The CDR3 spans 14 residues. In germline, CDR1 is SGHNT, CDR2 YYREEE (reference sequence). The CDR3 bases are TGTGCCAGCGCGACCCGGGGAAACACCGGGGAGCTGTTTTTT. Translating it yields CASATRGNTGELFF.

The gene calls are TRBV19 and TRBJ1-1, with D hard to call. CDR1 and CDR2 from the germline V gene are LNHDA and SQIVND (reference sequence). The CDR3 contains 15 residues. Trimming removed 4 bases at V and 6 bases at J, with 18 bases between. The CDR3 loop reads CASSKRRAHGAEAFF. In DNA form, the CDR3 reads TGTGCCAGTAGTAAGAGGAGGGCCCATGGAGCTGAAGCTTTCTTT.